This entry lists 30 T cell receptor beta chains sequenced from one sample in a study of T cell responses to AZD1222 COVID-19 vaccine. TCRdb keeps only in-frame clones here, not all; method: immunoSEQ multiplex PCR. Of around 60,000 clones in the sample, approximately 85% were seen once. Here the sequenced sample was peripheral blood, taken 28 days after the second AZD1222 dose. The receptors here all came from an adult who received the AZD1222 COVID-19 vaccine.

This clone is a singleton in its sample. J is TRBJ1-1 and V is TRBV27, with TRBD1 matching 8 bases. This CDR3 spans 14 amino acids. The V and J ends lost 7 bases and 2 bases, in that order; junction bases with no gene match: 6. CDR1 and CDR2 from the germline V gene are MNHEY and SMNVEV (reference sequence). The CDR3, as DNA: TGTGCCAGCACCCAATCAGGGGGCAACACTGAAGCTTTCTTT. It encodes CASTQSGGNTEAFF.

The V and J genes are TRBV7-8 and TRBJ1-4; D might be TRBD1 (5 bases). This CDR3 contains 13 residues. The germline V and J ends were trimmed by 2 bases and 14 bases, with 15 bases remaining between them. Per germline, CDR1 SGHVS and CDR2 FQNEAQ. CDR3 DNA sequence: TGTGCCAGCAGCTTATCCGGGGGAATGGGTCTGTTTTTT. It translates to CASSLSGGMGLFF.

This clone was observed a handful of times. The CDR3 sequence: CASSSKTKDLDTQYF. The CDR3, as DNA: TGCGCCAGCAGCTCAAAAACAAAGGATCTCGATACGCAGTATTTT. The chain uses TRBV5-1 and TRBJ2-3, with D hard to call. This CDR3 spans 15 amino acids. V dropped 3 bases and J dropped 6 bases, with 17 bases sitting between them. The germline gives CDR1 SGHRS, CDR2 YFSETQ.

This clone was observed a handful of times. The V call is TRBV6-2 or TRBV6-3, the J call TRBJ1-5; tentatively, D is TRBD1 (5 bases). The CDR3 covers 13 residues. Germline V lookup: CDR1 MNHEY, CDR2 SVGEGT. V lost 6 bases, J lost 2 bases, and 8 bases lay in between. CDR3 region: CASSRDGNQPQHF. The CDR3 DNA follows: TGTGCCAGCAGCCGGGACGGCAATCAGCCCCAGCATTTT.

CDR3 DNA: TGCGCCAGCAGCTTTGTCTCCCAAGAGACCCAGTACTTC. Amino acids: CASSFVSQETQYF. The rearrangement uses TRBV5-1 and TRBJ2-5; unclear D gene. Germline lookup yields CDR1 SGHRS and CDR2 YFSETQ. This CDR3 region has 13 residues. V shed 2 bases and J shed 1 base, with 6 bases lying between them.

J is TRBJ1-2 and V is TRBV15; possible D gene TRBD1, 5 bases. V dropped 0 bases and J dropped 2 bases, with 7 bases sitting between them. This CDR3 has 14 residues. Germline values: CDR1 LNHNV, CDR2 YYDKDF (reference sequence). The CDR3 nucleotides read TGTGCCACCAGCAGAGAGAACAGGAACTATGGCTACACCTTC. This codes for CATSRENRNYGYTF.

The V and J genes are TRBV19 and TRBJ1-5, with 11 bases fitting TRBD1. Germline V gene lookup returns CDR1 LNHDA and CDR2 SQIVND (reference sequence). This CDR3 has 18 residues. With 9 bases clipped from V and 0 bases from J, the junction kept 13 bases outside the gene matches. CDR3 DNA: TGTGCCAGCCACATTTCGGGGACAGGGGGTTATAGCAATCAGCCCCAGCATTTT. It is translated as CASHISGTGGYSNQPQHF. The complete variable domain, with remaining parts taken from reference TRBV19 and TRBJ1-5, reads DGGITQSPKYLFRKEGQNVTLSCEQNLNHDAMYWYRQDPGQGLRLIYYSQIVNDFQKGDIAEGYSVSREKKESFPLTVTSAQKNPTAFYLCASHISGTGGYSNQPQHFGDGTRLSIL.

This sequence joins TRBV5-1 and TRBJ1-3; D is unclear. The CDR3 totals 15 residues. V shed 0 bases and J shed 0 bases, with 7 bases lying between them. In germline, CDR1 is SGHRS, CDR2 YFSETQ. In DNA form, the CDR3 reads TGCGCCAGCAGCTTGGTAGCAGCCTCTGGAAACACCATATATTTT. It yields the protein CASSLVAASGNTIYF.

This clone appeared once. The CDR3 DNA is TGCGCCAGCAGCCAGGGGTCGGCTAGCTCAGTAGAGACCCAGTACTTC. Amino acids: CASSQGSASSVETQYF. V and J are TRBV4-3 and TRBJ2-5, with D possibly matching TRBD2 (5 bases). The CDR3 has 16 residues. Germline-derived CDR1 and CDR2 are LGHNA and YSLEER. Trimming removed 3 bases from V and 4 bases from J, with 18 bases in between.

The V call is TRBV12-3 or TRBV12-4, the J call TRBJ2-5; unclear D gene. Trimming cost V 6 bases and J 4 bases, with 12 bases left between them. The CDR3 is made up of 13 amino acids. The CDR3 reads CASRINPLETQYF. The CDR3 DNA reads as TGTGCCAGCAGGATTAACCCGCTAGAGACCCAGTACTTC.

This chain links TRBV15 with TRBJ2-5; D remains ambiguous. This CDR3 comprises 13 residues. Germline V CDR1 and CDR2: LNHNV, YYDKDF (reference sequence). V shed 7 bases and J shed 4 bases, with 13 bases lying between them. CDR3 protein: CATNTIAGETQYF. CDR3 nucleotide sequence: TGTGCCACCAATACCATAGCAGGAGAGACCCAGTACTTC. The full variable domain, its missing parts supplied by reference TRBV15 and TRBJ2-5, is DAMVIQNPRYQVTQFGKPVTLSCSQTLNHNVMYWYQQKSSQAPKLLFHYYDKDFNNEADTPDNFQSRRPNTSFCFLDIRSPGLGDTAMYLCATNTIAGETQYFGPGTRLLVL.

The genes are TRBV10-3 and TRBJ2-7; 8 bases align to TRBD1. V shed 6 bases and J 4 bases; nucleotides not matched to a gene: 8. Germline CDR1 ENHRY, CDR2 SYGVKD. The CDR3 runs to 14 residues. The CDR3 nucleotides are TGTGCCATCAGGGTGGACAGGGCAGGGTACGAGCAGTACTTC. Its translation is CAIRVDRAGYEQYF.

The chain joins TRBV3-1 (or the pseudogene TRBV3-2) to TRBJ2-3; TRBD2 might be the D (5 bases). The V gene's germline CDR1 is LGHDT and CDR2 YNNKEL (reference sequence). This CDR3 spans 14 amino acids. V lost 4 bases, J lost 2 bases, and 10 bases lay in between. The CDR3 region is CASSPRATTDTQYF. CDR3 nucleotides: TGTGCCAGCAGCCCGAGGGCTACCACAGATACGCAGTATTTT.

This chain uses TRBV24-1 with TRBJ2-1; 7 bases align to TRBD2. Germline CDR1 and CDR2: KGHDR and SFDVKD. The CDR3 contains 15 residues. V lost 4 bases and J lost 7; bases outside the gene matches: 9. The CDR3 spells CATSDPGTKLNEQFF. CDR3 nucleotides: TGTGCCACCAGTGACCCCGGGACTAAATTGAATGAGCAGTTCTTC.

V gene TRBV2 combines with J gene TRBJ2-1, with D unclear. The germline V gene encodes CDR1 SNHLY and CDR2 FYNNEI. The CDR3 contains 13 residues. V lost 2 bases, J lost 10 bases, and 12 bases lay in between. CDR3 in DNA: TGTGCCAGCAGTGAATATACGACTGACGAGCAGTTCTTC. This encodes CASSEYTTDEQFF.

This chain links TRBV3-1 (or the pseudogene TRBV3-2) with TRBJ2-1, with unresolved D. Germline V CDR1 and CDR2: LGHDT, YNNKEL (reference sequence). The CDR3 covers 13 residues. The V end lost 2 bases, the J end lost 9 bases, and 11 bases lay between the germline ends. The CDR3 bases are TGTGCCAGCAGCCAACCGGGTAGCCGTGAGCAGTTCTTC. This encodes CASSQPGSREQFF.

The V call is TRBV28, the J call TRBJ1-2; D unclear. Germline CDR1 and CDR2: MDHEN and SYDVKM. Trimming left V 4 bases short and J 5 bases short, with 8 bases between. This CDR3 contains 12 residues. The CDR3 DNA follows: TGTGCCAGCAGTTCCGGGTTTTATGGCTACACCTTC. It yields the protein CASSSGFYGYTF.

The gene calls are TRBV28 and TRBJ2-6; the D gene could be TRBD1 or TRBD2 (5 bases each). The CDR3 is 16 residues long. V dropped 3 bases and J dropped 3 bases, with 12 bases sitting between them. CDR1 MDHEN and CDR2 SYDVKM come from the germline V gene. The CDR3 region is CASSFPGGSGANVLTF. The CDR3 bases are TGTGCCAGCAGTTTCCCTGGGGGTAGTGGGGCCAACGTCCTGACTTTC.

This clone has more than one count but fewer than ten. This rearrangement joins TRBV19 to TRBJ2-1; D is perhaps TRBD1 or TRBD2 (6 bases each). V lost 11 bases to trimming and J lost 6 bases, with 29 bases between them. Germline CDR1 is LNHDA and CDR2 is SQIVND (reference sequence). The CDR3 totals 17 residues. Here the CDR3 DNA reads TGTGCCTCAGATAGGGGGGAAACCCGCTTAAAGGTCAATGAGCAGTTCTTC. As protein: CASDRGETRLKVNEQFF.

J is TRBJ2-7 and V is TRBV28; D gene uncertain. The CDR3 extends over 11 amino acids. The V end was cut by 6 bases, the J end by 4 bases, with 7 bases between. Germline CDR1 is MDHEN and CDR2 is SYDVKM. CDR3 amino acids: CASRETYEQYF. In DNA form, the CDR3 reads TGTGCCAGCAGAGAGACTTACGAGCAGTACTTC.

This rearrangement joins TRBV15 to TRBJ2-1, with TRBD2 matching over 11 bases. The V gene end was trimmed by 5 bases and the J gene end by 3 bases; junction bases not matched to a gene: 6. There are 16 residues in the CDR3. Germline-derived CDR1 and CDR2 are LNHNV and YYDKDF (reference sequence). The CDR3 nucleotides read TGTGCCACCAGCGGTCCGGGACTAGCGGTCTACAATGAGCAGTTCTTC. Translation gives CATSGPGLAVYNEQFF. The complete variable domain, with remaining parts taken from reference TRBV15 and TRBJ2-1, reads DAMVIQNPRYQVTQFGKPVTLSCSQTLNHNVMYWYQQKSSQAPKLLFHYYDKDFNNEADTPDNFQSRRPNTSFCFLDIRSPGLGDTAMYLCATSGPGLAVYNEQFFGPGTRLTVL.

The V gene is TRBV11-2, the J gene TRBJ1-1; D remains unclear. Deletions cut 3 bases from V and 5 bases from J, with 13 bases between. The CDR3 totals 14 residues. Germline V gene data show CDR1 as SGHAT and CDR2 as FQNNGV. In DNA, the CDR3 is TGTGCCAGCAGCTTGATGAAAGGTGGAACTGAAGCTTTCTTT. Translating gives CASSLMKGGTEAFF.

The chain has TRBV11-3 and TRBJ2-3, with 8 positions matching TRBD2. CDR3 length equals 16 residues. Germline-derived CDR1 and CDR2 are SGHNT and YENEEA. V shed 5 bases and J 4 bases; nucleotides not matched to a gene: 11. The CDR3 region has the DNA TGTGCCAGCAGCCCCGATGGCGGGAGGACCGCAGATACGCAGTATTTT. It yields the protein CASSPDGGRTADTQYF.

V gene TRBV7-9 combines with J gene TRBJ2-7; the D is unclear. CDR1 SEHNR and CDR2 FQNEAQ come from the germline V gene (reference sequence). The CDR3 totals 14 residues. V lost 4 bases, J lost 6 bases, and 16 bases lay in between. The CDR3 DNA reads TGTGCCAGCAGCTCCCAATCAGCCAGCGCCGAGCAGTACTTC. Translation: CASSSQSASAEQYF.

The V and J genes are TRBV7-2 and TRBJ1-2; the D gene is possibly TRBD1 (5 bases). The CDR3 runs 15 residues. Germline V gene lookup returns CDR1 SGHTA and CDR2 FQGNSA. The V end lost 1 base, the J end lost 4 bases, and 13 bases lay between the germline ends. CDR3 DNA sequence: TGTGCCAGCAGCTTAGGGGACGCCAGGAGCTATGGCTACACCTTC. This codes for CASSLGDARSYGYTF.

The V and J genes are TRBV28 and TRBJ2-5; D perhaps matches TRBD2 (6 bases). The CDR3 has 17 amino acids. The ends were cut back, 3 bases at V and 5 bases at J, with 22 bases in the middle. The germline gives CDR1 MDHEN, CDR2 SYDVKM. CDR3 bases: TGTGCCAGCAGTTTGGCTAGCGACAACCCTCTTAAGGAGACCCAGTACTTC. Encoded protein: CASSLASDNPLKETQYF.

The V and J genes are TRBV19 and TRBJ2-5; 10 nucleotides match TRBD2. Germline values: CDR1 LNHDA, CDR2 SQIVND (reference sequence). Trimming at V came to 6 bases and at J to 5 bases, leaving 9 bases not matched to a gene. There are 15 residues in the CDR3. The CDR3 protein is CASSPTSGMLETQYF. The CDR3 DNA sequence: TGTGCCAGTAGCCCCACTAGCGGGATGTTGGAGACCCAGTACTTC.

The V and J genes are TRBV7-8 and TRBJ2-1; a weak D match, TRBD2 (5 bases). The V and J ends lost 1 base and 0 bases respectively, with 16 bases between them. Germline V lookup: CDR1 SGHVS, CDR2 FQNEAQ. This CDR3 spans 18 amino acids. The CDR3 sequence is CASSLDGSRASSYNEQFF. The CDR3 region has the DNA TGTGCCAGCAGCTTAGACGGTTCGCGGGCCAGCTCCTACAATGAGCAGTTCTTC. Supplemented by reference TRBV7-8 and TRBJ2-1, the full variable domain reads GAGVSQSPRYKVAKRGQDVALRCDPISGHVSLFWYQQALGQGPEFLTYFQNEAQLDKSGLPSDRFFAERPEGSVSTLKIQRTQQEDSAVYLCASSLDGSRASSYNEQFFGPGTRLTVL.

This clone was observed a handful of times. The DNA for the CDR3 is TGTGCCTGGAGTAAGGAGGCTGGGGCCAACGTCCTGACTTTC. It specifies CAWSKEAGANVLTF. This chain links TRBV30 with TRBJ2-6, with D perhaps TRBD2 (5 bases). V was clipped by 2 bases and J by 2 bases, with 7 bases between them. This CDR3 region has 14 residues. The germline CDR1 and CDR2 sequences are GTSNPN and SVGIG (reference sequence).

This sequence joins TRBV27 and TRBJ1-2; 8 bases map to TRBD1. This CDR3 is 15 amino acids long. Trimming cost V 7 bases and J 3 bases; bases outside gene matches: 10. Germline values: CDR1 MNHEY, CDR2 SMNVEV (reference sequence). The CDR3 reads CASTNDRGNDYGYTF. The DNA for the CDR3 is TGTGCCAGCACTAACGACAGGGGTAACGACTATGGCTACACCTTC.